A single sample gave rise to the 31 T cell receptor beta chains below, sequenced in a study of radiation and T cells in renal cell carcinoma. The time point was: baseline pretreatment blood. Specified treatment: 15 Gy SBRT to primary tumor, nephrectomy 4 weeks later. Sequencing was performed with immunoSEQ multiplex PCR; in TCRdb, only in-frame clones are kept and a portion is missing. The sample consists of about 140,000 clones, 75% to 90% of them appearing once. This specimen consisted of blood, obtained from a patient whose treatment included radiotherapy and nephrectomy. These receptors were collected from a woman aged 45-65 years with renal cell carcinoma.

The rearrangement joins TRBV19 to TRBJ1-5; possible D gene TRBD1, 6 bases. Germline-derived CDR1 and CDR2 are LNHDA and SQIVND (reference sequence). The CDR3 covers 17 residues. The V end was cut by 4 bases, the J end by 0 bases, with 16 bases between. The CDR3 DNA is TGTGCCAGTAGTACCGCCTCGGACAGTTATAGCAATCAGCCCCAGCATTTT. It is translated as CASSTASDSYSNQPQHF.

This chain joins TRBV4-3 and TRBJ2-3; a possible D gene is TRBD1 (8 bases). Germline assignment: CDR1 LGHNA and CDR2 YSLEER. The CDR3 spans 16 residues. V shed 1 base and J shed 3 bases, with 14 bases lying between them. The CDR3 region is CASSQGQGRGTDTQYF. The DNA for the CDR3 is TGCGCCAGCAGCCAAGGACAGGGGAGGGGAACAGATACGCAGTATTTT.

The V call is TRBV10-3, the J call TRBJ2-2; 7 nucleotides line up with TRBD1. This CDR3 spans 14 amino acids. J gave up 0 bases and V 10 bases, and 5 bases lay outside the gene matches. Germline CDR1 ENHRY, CDR2 SYGVKD. CDR3 DNA: TGTGCCAATTCAGGGACAGCGAACACCGGGGAGCTGTTTTTT. This gives the protein CANSGTANTGELFF.

The gene calls are TRBV1 and TRBJ1-2; the DNA was not used to check the table's D call, TRBD1. TRBV1 is flagged as a pseudogene. CDR3 length: 14 residues. The CDR3 sequence is CTRWKEGAYYGYTF. CDR3 nucleotides: TGCACCAGGTGGAAGGAAGGGGCCTACTATGGCTACACCTTC.

The chain recombines TRBV9 with TRBJ1-4; TRBD1 is a possible D gene (5 bases). Looked up from germline, CDR1 is SGDLS and CDR2 is YYNGEE. This CDR3 has 15 residues. The V gene lost 0 bases and the J gene lost 8 bases, with 14 bases spanning the gap. The CDR3 sequence is CASSVASRVGEKLFF. The CDR3 nucleotides read TGTGCCAGCAGCGTAGCAAGCAGGGTAGGCGAAAAACTGTTTTTT. Combining the CDR3 with reference TRBV9 and TRBJ1-4 gives the whole variable domain DSGVTQTPKHLITATGQRVTLRCSPRSGDLSVYWYQQSLDQGLQFLIQYYNGEERAKGNILERFSAQQFPDLHSELNLSSLELGDSALYFCASSVASRVGEKLFFGSGTQLSVL.

The chain combines TRBV4-3 with TRBJ1-4, with a tentative D call TRBD1 (5 bases). CDR1 and CDR2 (germline): LGHNA, YSLEER. V was trimmed by 0 bases and J by 7 bases, leaving 12 bases between them. The CDR3 has 15 residues. Here the CDR3 reads CASSQDSRGGEKLFF. The CDR3 nucleotides read TGCGCCAGCAGCCAAGATTCGAGGGGAGGTGAAAAACTGTTTTTT.

This sequence joins TRBV4-3 and TRBJ2-1; D ambiguous. Germline V gene sequence: CDR1 LGHNA, CDR2 YSLEER. V was trimmed by 4 bases and J by 2 bases, leaving 15 bases between them. This CDR3 region has 16 residues. The CDR3 protein is CASSRIGGLPYNEQFF. The CDR3 DNA reads TGCGCCAGCAGCCGGATAGGTGGGCTCCCCTACAATGAGCAGTTCTTC.

The V and J genes are TRBV9 and TRBJ1-4; D unclear. Germline CDR1 SGDLS, CDR2 YYNGEE. The CDR3 length is 14 residues. Trimming took 3 bases from V and 11 from J, leaving 17 bases between them. DNA for the CDR3: TGTGCCAGCAGCGGCGGGGAGGATAGCGAGAAACTGTTTTTT. Amino acid sequence: CASSGGEDSEKLFF.

The chain uses TRBV4-1 and TRBJ2-5, with a tentative D call TRBD1 (6 bases). The ends were cut back, 3 bases at V and 0 bases at J, with 14 bases in the middle. The germline gives CDR1 MGHRA, CDR2 YSYEKL. This CDR3 contains 16 residues. CDR3 sequence reads: CASSQSRGGYQETQYF. The DNA of the CDR3 is TGCGCCAGCAGCCAGTCCCGAGGGGGATACCAAGAGACCCAGTACTTC.

The V call is TRBV2, the J call TRBJ1-2; D gene unclear. The length of the CDR3 is 11 residues. Trimming stripped 3 bases from V and 5 bases from J, with 4 bases between. CDR1 is SNHLY and CDR2 is FYNNEI in the germline V gene. The CDR3 nucleotides are TGTGCCAGCAGTGACTGGTATGGCTACACCTTC. This translates into CASSDWYGYTF.

V and J are TRBV18 and TRBJ1-6, with D perhaps TRBD1 (6 bases). This CDR3 comprises 16 residues. Germline-derived CDR1 and CDR2 are KGHSH and LQKENI. The V end was cut by 2 bases, the J end by 0 bases, with 8 bases between. Here the CDR3 DNA reads TGTGCCAGCTCACCAACAGGGAGCTCCTATAATTCACCCCTCCACTTT. It translates to CASSPTGSSYNSPLHF.

V and J are TRBV6-5 and TRBJ1-5; 7 bases map to TRBD1. This CDR3 has 15 amino acids. CDR1 and CDR2 (germline): MNHEY, SVGAGI. J gave up 4 bases and V 6 bases, and 9 bases lay outside the gene matches. The DNA for the CDR3 is TGTGCCAGCAGAGGAGGGACAGCCGGGAATCAGCCCCAGCATTTT. It encodes CASRGGTAGNQPQHF.

This clone was picked up one time. V gene TRBV11-2 combines with J gene TRBJ2-3; D not resolved. This CDR3 region has 11 residues. V shed 5 bases and J shed 2 bases, with 2 bases lying between them. Germline CDR1 reads SGHAT; CDR2 reads FQNNGV. The CDR3 DNA reads TGTGCCAGCAGCCTCACAGATACGCAGTATTTT. This gives the protein CASSLTDTQYF.

V and J are TRBV19 and TRBJ2-2; D perhaps matches TRBD1 (5 bases). Germline lookup yields CDR1 LNHDA and CDR2 SQIVND (reference sequence). This CDR3 comprises 14 residues. Trimming took 6 bases from V and 6 from J, leaving 14 bases between them. CDR3 coding DNA: TGTGCCAGTAGGTCCAGGGTGTTCGCCGGGGAGCTGTTTTTT. Its translation is CASRSRVFAGELFF. Full variable domain (missing parts from reference TRBV19 and TRBJ2-2): DGGITQSPKYLFRKEGQNVTLSCEQNLNHDAMYWYRQDPGQGLRLIYYSQIVNDFQKGDIAEGYSVSREKKESFPLTVTSAQKNPTAFYLCASRSRVFAGELFFGEGSRLTVL.

The chain uses TRBV19 and TRBJ1-2; weak D call: TRBD1 (6 bases). Trimming shortened V by 1 base and J by 3 bases, and 12 bases separated the two germline ends. Germline loops: CDR1 LNHDA, CDR2 SQIVND (reference sequence). CDR3 length: 15 amino acids. CDR3 sequence (DNA): TGTGCCAGTAGTATAGTTTGGGACACAGACTATGGCTACACCTTC. Protein: CASSIVWDTDYGYTF.

The V gene is TRBV7-9, the J gene TRBJ2-7; 9 positions agree with TRBD2. The CDR3 runs to 16 residues. V dropped 5 bases and J dropped 9; count of bases not matched to a gene: 17. Germline assignment: CDR1 SEHNR and CDR2 FQNEAQ (reference sequence). As DNA, the CDR3 is TGTGCCAGCAGCCCCGGTGAGCGGGAGGCGATCTTCGGGCAGTACTTC. Its protein is CASSPGEREAIFGQYF.

V is TRBV4-2 and J is TRBJ2-2; D tentatively reads TRBD1 or TRBD2 (5 bases each). The V end was cut by 0 bases, the J end by 4 bases, with 12 bases between. CDR3 length equals 16 residues. Germline values: CDR1 LGHNA, CDR2 YNFKEQ. The CDR3: CASSQEEGRGTGELFF. CDR3 in DNA: TGTGCCAGCAGCCAAGAAGAGGGACGAGGCACCGGGGAGCTGTTTTTT.

The chain links TRBV5-1 to TRBJ2-5, with D uncertain. The CDR3 has 16 amino acids. Trimming took 0 bases from V and 0 from J, leaving 12 bases between them. Germline CDR1 reads SGHRS; CDR2 reads YFSETQ. The CDR3 protein is CASSLGLDPHQETQYF. The CDR3 nucleotides are TGCGCCAGCAGCTTGGGGCTAGATCCCCACCAAGAGACCCAGTACTTC.

The J gene is TRBJ2-7, the V gene TRBV7-6; TRBD1 is a possible D gene (6 bases). There are 13 residues in the CDR3. The germline gives CDR1 SGHVS, CDR2 FNYEAQ. V lost 5 bases, J lost 7 bases, and 15 bases lay in between. The DNA for the CDR3 is TGTGCCAGCAGCCCCAACATCCAGGGGGAGCAGTACTTC. Its protein product is CASSPNIQGEQYF.

J is TRBJ1-2 and V is TRBV2; TRBD1 matches at 7 bases. The CDR3 contains 13 residues. The V and J ends lost 7 bases and 4 bases, in that order; junction bases with no gene match: 6. CDR1 and CDR2 from the germline V gene are SNHLY and FYNNEI. Here the CDR3 reads CASTAEGAYGYTF. CDR3 nucleotide sequence: TGTGCCAGCACCGCTGAGGGGGCCTATGGCTACACCTTC.

V usage is TRBV10-3 and J usage is TRBJ1-1; 7 bases are shared with TRBD1. Unmatched junction bases numbered 5, after V lost 6 bases and J lost 4 bases. CDR3 length: 13 amino acids. Germline V gene data show CDR1 as ENHRY and CDR2 as SYGVKD. CDR3 loop: CAISQAGGTEAFF. CDR3 nucleotide sequence: TGTGCCATCAGCCAAGCAGGGGGCACTGAAGCTTTCTTT.

This chain links TRBV7-2 with TRBJ1-2; D unclear. Per germline, CDR1 SGHTA and CDR2 FQGNSA. The CDR3 runs 13 residues. The V end was cut by 2 bases, the J end by 1 base, with 5 bases between. CDR3 bases: TGTGCCAGCAGCTTAAGTCTTAACTATGGCTACACCTTC. Encoded protein: CASSLSLNYGYTF.

The gene calls are TRBV6-6 and TRBJ1-1; D not resolved. V gave up 6 bases and J gave up 10 bases, with 15 bases separating them. CDR1 is MNHNY and CDR2 is SVGAGI in the germline V gene (reference sequence). The CDR3 is 12 amino acids. CDR3 coding DNA: TGTGCCAGCAGCCCCACAGATACGGGAGCTTTCTTT. The encoded protein is CASSPTDTGAFF.

The CDR3 DNA is TGTGCCAGTAGTTTCTTCCAGGGAGTTGCTTTCTTT. This codes for CASSFFQGVAFF. V gene TRBV19 combines with J gene TRBJ1-1; D perhaps matches TRBD1 (5 bases). V lost 5 bases and J 11 bases, leaving 15 bases between the germline ends. The CDR3 has 12 amino acids. Germline V gene lookup returns CDR1 LNHDA and CDR2 SQIVND (reference sequence).

The chain is built from TRBV11-2 and TRBJ1-2; the match to TRBD1 covers 7 bases. Germline CDR1 reads SGHAT; CDR2 reads FQNNGV. The CDR3 length is 13 residues. With 5 bases clipped from V and 5 bases from J, the junction kept 5 bases outside the gene matches. CDR3 sequence (DNA): TGTGCCAGCAGCCTCGGACAGGCTTATGGCTACACCTTC. This translates into CASSLGQAYGYTF.

V is TRBV6-5 and J is TRBJ2-7, with 7 bases aligning to TRBD1. V dropped 0 bases and J dropped 4; count of bases not matched to a gene: 6. The length of the CDR3 is 15 residues. The V gene's germline CDR1 is MNHEY and CDR2 SVGAGI. The CDR3 spells CASSYSLRQGYEQYF. CDR3 DNA sequence: TGTGCCAGCAGTTACTCTTTGAGACAGGGTTACGAGCAGTACTTC.

The sample holds one count of this clone. V and J are TRBV6-5 and TRBJ2-7; 8 positions match TRBD1. Germline assignment: CDR1 MNHEY and CDR2 SVGAGI. J was trimmed by 7 bases and V by 5 bases; bases with no gene match: 1. The CDR3 length is 11 residues. CDR3 bases: TGTGCCAGCAGTAGGGACAGGGAGCAGTACTTC. Translation gives CASSRDREQYF.

This chain's CDR3 is CASRNSGAWDTEAFF. CDR3 DNA sequence: TGTGCCAGCAGAAACTCAGGGGCGTGGGACACTGAAGCTTTCTTT. V usage is TRBV28 and J usage is TRBJ1-1, with D perhaps matching TRBD1 (6 bases). Germline V gives CDR1 MDHEN, CDR2 SYDVKM. This CDR3 has 15 residues. Trimming shortened V by 6 bases and J by 3 bases, and 17 bases separated the two germline ends.

The chain uses TRBV4-2 and TRBJ1-1; tentative D call: TRBD1 (5 bases). Germline CDR1 is LGHNA and CDR2 is YNFKEQ. This CDR3 region has 14 residues. Between the trimmed V and J ends, which lost 0 bases and 4 bases, there was a span of 9 bases. CDR3 protein: CASSQEARGTEAFF. CDR3 sequence (DNA): TGTGCCAGCAGCCAAGAGGCGAGGGGCACTGAAGCTTTCTTT.

The chain links TRBV5-7 to TRBJ1-2; D is unclear. Being an ORF, TRBV5-7 has a function that is uncertain. The CDR3 consists of 12 residues. Trimming removed 2 bases at V and 6 bases at J, with 8 bases between. This CDR3 is CASSFQEHGYTF. CDR3 DNA sequence: TGTGCCAGCAGCTTTCAGGAGCATGGCTACACCTTC.

This chain connects TRBV25-1 to TRBJ2-1, with D perhaps assigned TRBD1 or TRBD2 (6 bases each). Germline V gene lookup returns CDR1 MGHDK and CDR2 SYGVNS. The V and J ends lost 11 bases and 0 bases respectively, with 14 bases between them. The CDR3 is made up of 14 amino acids. CDR3 amino acids: CAAQGGFSYNEQFF. CDR3 bases: TGTGCCGCACAAGGGGGGTTCTCCTACAATGAGCAGTTCTTC.